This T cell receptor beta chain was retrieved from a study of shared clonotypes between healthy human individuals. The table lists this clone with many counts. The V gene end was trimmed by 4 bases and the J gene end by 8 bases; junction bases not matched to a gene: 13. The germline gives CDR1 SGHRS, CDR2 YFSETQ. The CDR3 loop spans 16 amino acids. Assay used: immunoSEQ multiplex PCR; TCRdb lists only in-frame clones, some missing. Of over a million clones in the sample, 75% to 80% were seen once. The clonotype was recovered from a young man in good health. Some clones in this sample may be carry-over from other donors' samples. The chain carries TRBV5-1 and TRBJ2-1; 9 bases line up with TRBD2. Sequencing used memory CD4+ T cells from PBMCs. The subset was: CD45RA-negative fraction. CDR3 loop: CASSPGGSGSSHEQFF. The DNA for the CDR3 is TGCGCCAGCAGCCCGGGGGGTAGCGGGAGTTCCCATGAGCAGTTCTTC.